This TCR beta chain was recovered during a study of blood T cells in healthy people across ages. General study findings and limits: Estimated diversity, derived from one million T cells, was regarded as an underestimate. Aged donors had fewer naive CD4+ cells and lower diversity than long-lived donors.

Primed by a sample-barcoded 5' primer and a J-beta primer mix, a second PCR proceeded for about 6 to 11 cycles. Via MiXCR, TCRdb re-called the 5' RACE reads, giving one row per CDR3 protein. The sample includes around 800,000 distinct CDR3 sequences, 53% of them seen just once. Deletions cut 0 bases from V and 0 bases from J, with 8 bases between. The CDR3 is 15 amino acids. Germline-derived CDR1 and CDR2 are LGHDT and YNNKEL (reference sequence). As regards this clonotype: What it binds is not known.

The material sequenced was blood. This sequence was found in a man older than 75 in good health. The chain links TRBV3-1 to TRBJ1-2; no clear D gene. DNA for the CDR3: TGTGCCAGCAGCCAAGACCCGAACCCTAACTATGGCTACACCTTC. The encoded protein is CASSQDPNPNYGYTF.